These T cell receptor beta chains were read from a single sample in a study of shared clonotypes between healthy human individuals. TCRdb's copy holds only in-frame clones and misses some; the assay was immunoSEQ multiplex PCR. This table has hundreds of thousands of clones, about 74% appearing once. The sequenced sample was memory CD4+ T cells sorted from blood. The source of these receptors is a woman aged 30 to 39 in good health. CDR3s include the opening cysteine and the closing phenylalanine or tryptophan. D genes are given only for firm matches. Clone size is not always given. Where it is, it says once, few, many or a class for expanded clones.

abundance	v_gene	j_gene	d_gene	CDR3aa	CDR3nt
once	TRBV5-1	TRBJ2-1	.	CASSFDSSSYNEQFF	TGCGCCAGCAGCTTCGACTCTTCTAGCTACAATGAGCAGTTCTTC
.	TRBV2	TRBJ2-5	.	CASSGQRNQETQYF	TGTGCCAGCAGTGGGCAGCGGAACCAAGAGACCCAGTACTTC
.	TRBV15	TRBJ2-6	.	CATSTIRGSGANVLTF	TGTGCCACCAGCACGATCAGGGGTTCGGGGGCCAACGTCCTGACTTTC
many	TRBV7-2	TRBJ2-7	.	CASSEAGTPVTYEQYF	TGTGCCAGCAGCGAAGCCGGGACACCTGTAACCTACGAGCAGTACTTC
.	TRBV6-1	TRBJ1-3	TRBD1	CASSEAWTGGALSGNTIYF	TGTGCCAGCAGTGAAGCTTGGACAGGAGGAGCCCTCTCTGGAAACACCATATATTTT
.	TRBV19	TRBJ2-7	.	CASKKVENEQYF	TGTGCCAGTAAAAAGGTTGAGAACGAGCAGTACTTC
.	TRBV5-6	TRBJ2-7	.	CASNWYYSYEQYF	TGTGCCAGCAACTGGTACTACTCCTACGAGCAGTACTTC
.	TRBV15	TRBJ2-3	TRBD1	CATAQGAKADTQYF	TGTGCCACCGCCCAGGGGGCTAAAGCAGATACGCAGTATTTT
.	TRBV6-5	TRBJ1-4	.	CASRTPSGTRLFF	TGTGCCAGCAGGACACCATCCGGGACAAGACTGTTTTTT
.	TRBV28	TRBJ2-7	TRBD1	CASSQTGYEQYF	TGTGCCAGCAGTCAGACAGGGTACGAGCAGTACTTC
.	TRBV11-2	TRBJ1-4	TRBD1	CASSTDRGEKLFF	TGTGCCAGCAGCACGGACAGGGGTGAAAAACTGTTTTTT
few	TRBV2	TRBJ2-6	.	CASRPQANVLTF	TGTGCCAGCAGGCCGCAGGCCAACGTCCTGACTTTC
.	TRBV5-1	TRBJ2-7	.	CASTSQGSSATYEQYF	TGCGCCAGCACCTCTCAAGGGAGCTCGGCGACCTACGAGCAGTACTTC
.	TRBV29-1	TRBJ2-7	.	CSVLLPGYEQYF	TGCAGCGTACTGCTTCCCGGCTACGAGCAGTACTTC
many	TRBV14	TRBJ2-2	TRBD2	CASRFSGTGELFF	TGTGCCAGCAGATTTAGCGGGACCGGGGAGCTGTTTTTT
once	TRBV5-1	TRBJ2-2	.	CASSSGLGANTGELFF	TGCGCCAGCAGCTCGGGCCTGGGCGCGAACACCGGGGAGCTGTTTTTT
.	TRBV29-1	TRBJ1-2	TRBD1	CSVHDRGKRSYGYTF	TGCAGCGTCCACGACAGGGGAAAAAGGAGCTATGGCTACACCTTC
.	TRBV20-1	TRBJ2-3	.	CSSRIPDTQYF	TGCAGTTCTAGGATCCCAGATACGCAGTATTTT
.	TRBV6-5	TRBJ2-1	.	CASSYSGLREQFF	TGTGCCAGCAGTTACTCCGGACTAAGGGAGCAGTTCTTC
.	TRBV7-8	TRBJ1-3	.	CASSFGQISGNTIYF	TGTGCCAGCAGCTTTGGACAGATCTCTGGAAACACCATATATTTT
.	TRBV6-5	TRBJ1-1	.	CASSANGREAFF	TGTGCCAGCAGCGCGAACGGCCGTGAAGCTTTCTTT
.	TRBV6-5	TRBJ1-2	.	CASSSPGTGLGYTF	TGTGCCAGCAGTTCCCCGGGCACAGGGTTGGGCTACACCTTC
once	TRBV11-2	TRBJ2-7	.	CASSLEYTAAYEQYF	TGTGCCAGCAGCTTAGAGTACACGGCGGCCTACGAGCAGTACTTC
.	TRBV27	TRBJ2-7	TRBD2	CASSLRGEGSYEQYF	TGTGCCAGCAGTTTACGGGGGGAGGGGAGTTACGAGCAGTACTTC
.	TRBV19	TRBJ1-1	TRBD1	CASYSGGAIRTEAFF	TGTGCCAGTTACTCAGGGGGCGCGATTCGGACTGAAGCTTTCTTT
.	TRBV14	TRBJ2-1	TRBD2	CASSQDGLAGRLVDEQFF	TGTGCCAGCAGCCAAGACGGACTAGCGGGGAGGTTGGTGGATGAGCAGTTCTTC
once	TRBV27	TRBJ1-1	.	CASSKGTEAFF	TGTGCCAGCAGCAAAGGCACTGAAGCTTTCTTT
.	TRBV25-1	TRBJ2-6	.	CASSVPRSGANVLTF	TGTGCCAGCAGTGTCCCCCGCTCTGGGGCCAACGTCCTGACTTTC
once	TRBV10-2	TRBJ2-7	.	CASSGGYEQYF	TGCGCCAGCAGTGGCGGCTACGAGCAGTACTTC
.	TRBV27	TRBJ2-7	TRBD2	CASSPPASGSDEQYF	TGTGCCAGCAGTCCGCCGGCTAGCGGGAGTGACGAGCAGTACTTC
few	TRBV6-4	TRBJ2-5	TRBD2	CASSEGSGSRETQYF	TGTGCCAGCAGTGAGGGTAGCGGGAGTAGAGAGACCCAGTACTTC
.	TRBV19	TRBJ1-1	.	CASSTQGDTEAFF	TGTGCCAGTAGTACCCAGGGAGACACTGAAGCTTTCTTT
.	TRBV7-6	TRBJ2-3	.	CASSLQFGSDTQYF	TGTGCCAGCAGCTTACAATTTGGATCAGATACGCAGTATTTT
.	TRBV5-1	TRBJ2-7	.	CASSLSPGGEQYF	TGCGCCAGCAGCTTGTCACCTGGAGGCGAGCAGTACTTC
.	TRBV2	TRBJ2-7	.	CASSAHTAGQRAYEQYF	TGTGCCAGCAGTGCTCACACGGCGGGACAACGAGCCTACGAGCAGTACTTC
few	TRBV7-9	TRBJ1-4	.	CASSSPGANEKLFF	TGTGCCAGCAGCTCCCCGGGAGCTAATGAAAAACTGTTTTTT
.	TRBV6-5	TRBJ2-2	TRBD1	CASSYSRTGNTGELFF	TGTGCCAGCAGTTACTCACGGACAGGGAACACCGGGGAGCTGTTTTTT
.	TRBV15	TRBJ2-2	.	CATRNWDLTGELFF	TGTGCCACCCGGAACTGGGACCTCACCGGGGAGCTGTTTTTT
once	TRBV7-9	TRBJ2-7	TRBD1	CASSLAGTGGEQYF	TGTGCCAGCAGCTTAGCAGGGACAGGGGGCGAGCAGTACTTC
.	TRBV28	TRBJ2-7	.	CASSTFGGTYEQYF	TGTGCCAGCTCGACCTTTGGCGGGACCTACGAGCAGTACTTC
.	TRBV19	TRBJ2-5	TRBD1	CASSEIQGAGQETQYF	TGTGCCAGTAGTGAAATACAGGGGGCTGGGCAAGAGACCCAGTACTTC
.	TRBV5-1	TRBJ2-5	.	CASSESRPGETQYF	TGCGCCAGCAGCGAGAGTAGGCCTGGGGAGACCCAGTACTTC
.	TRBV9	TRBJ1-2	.	CASSVGTEQYYGYTF	TGTGCCAGCAGCGTAGGGACAGAGCAGTACTATGGCTACACCTTC
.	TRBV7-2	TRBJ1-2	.	CASSSHGYGYTF	TGTGCCAGCAGCTCCCACGGCTATGGCTACACCTTC